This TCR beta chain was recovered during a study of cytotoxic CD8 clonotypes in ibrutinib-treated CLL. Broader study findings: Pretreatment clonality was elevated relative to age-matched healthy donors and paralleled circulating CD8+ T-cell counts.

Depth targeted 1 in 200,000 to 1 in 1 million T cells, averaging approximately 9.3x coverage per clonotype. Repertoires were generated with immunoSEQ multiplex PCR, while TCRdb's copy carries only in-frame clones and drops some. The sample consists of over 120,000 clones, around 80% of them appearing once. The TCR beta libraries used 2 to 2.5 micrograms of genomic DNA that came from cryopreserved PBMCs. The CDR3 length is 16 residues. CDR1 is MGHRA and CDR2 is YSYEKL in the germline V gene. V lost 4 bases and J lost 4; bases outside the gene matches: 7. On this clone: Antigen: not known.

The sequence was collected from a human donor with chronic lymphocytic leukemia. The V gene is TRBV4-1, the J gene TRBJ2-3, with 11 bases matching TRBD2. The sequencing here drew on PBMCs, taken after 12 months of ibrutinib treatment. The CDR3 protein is CASSRETSGIADTQYF. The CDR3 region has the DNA TGCGCCAGCAGCCGAGAGACTAGCGGGATTGCAGATACGCAGTATTTT.